This T cell receptor (beta chain) came from a study of beta chain features in type 1 diabetes (dated by TCRdb to the late 2010s). Regarding the research as a whole: Mean age, gender distribution, total cell number and subset yield were not different between patients and healthy donors. A total of 107,917,701 sorted cells were examined across all samples, and a strong correlation was observed between cell number per subset and RNA yield. In the study, TCRB repertoires of sorted circulating CD4+ T cell subsets from recently diagnosed type 1 diabetes patients were compared with those of matched healthy donors. Whereas all 30 or so donors provided naive and central memory subsets, regulatory and stem cell-like memory subsets were isolated from just 8 patients and about 8 healthy donors. Study-wide findings and limitations: Naive, central memory and regulatory TCRB repertoires appeared to be more similar among patients than among healthy donors. In all four CD4+ subsets, TCRB CDR3 length was moderately but significantly shorter in type 1 diabetes patients. Patients with type 1 diabetes made fewer insertions and deleted more nucleotides at VDJ recombination sites, implying thymic rearrangement abnormalities. PCR may preferentially amplify shorter templates, but because patient and control samples were amplified and corrected together, any resulting skew would affect both groups equally. Sequencing cDNA rather than genomic DNA could over-represent highly expressing activated cells, although activation and CD3 levels did not differ between groups. Because small numbers of individuals were included in the HLA sub-analyses, any influence of HLA type on TCRB rearrangement was left unresolved.

A single peripheral blood draw of around 0.11 L on average was collected from each donor into heparinised tubes. A BD FACSAria II was used to sort naive, central memory, regulatory and stem cell-like memory CD4+ T cells with a panel that included CD45RO, CCR7, CD25, CD127, CD95 and CD27. All sorted populations exceeded 95% purity. PBMCs were isolated right away by Lymphoprep density gradient centrifugation and were stained directly, without culture. So that batch effects would be minimized, each experiment stained and sorted samples in pairs, pairing one healthy donor with one patient. Trimming leaves V shorter by 5 bases and J shorter by 3 bases, with the junction holding 21 bases beyond the gene matches. As encoded in the germline V gene (reference sequence), CDR1 is SEHNR while CDR2 is FQNEAQ. Including the terminal cysteine and phenylalanine, the CDR3 comprises 19 residues. Solely the CDR3 DNA is kept, with 57 bases framed from the first base.

This clone appeared a few times. The antigen this receptor binds is unknown. The sample holds no much larger clone one base away, and base qualities are not on file. The entire isolated RNA was reverse transcribed using the High Capacity cDNA Reverse Transcription Kit, and thus expressed TCRB transcripts were sequenced. Naive, central memory and regulatory T cell samples underwent deep immunoSEQ sequencing, averaging about 3.57 million total reads per sample. Sorted cells were lysed in RLT buffer and RNA was extracted with DNase-treated RNeasy Micro or Mini kits, depending on cell number. To prevent cross-contamination, each cell subset was processed individually, whereas patient and healthy donor samples were processed jointly. The immunoSEQ multiplex PCR was used to amplify TCRB sequences from cDNA, yielding 87-bp fragments that span the CDR3 region. Sequencing of the amplicons was done on the Illumina HiSeq platform. Regarding the original processing steps: PCR bias was computationally corrected using synthetic template baselines, reads within Hamming distance 2 were collapsed, and singletons that could not be merged were discarded. Reads were aligned to IMGT to assign V, D and J genes, CDR3 length, and insertions or deletions at six rearrangement sites. Within each subset, clonotype counts were normalized to sorted cell number, after which true diversity and Gini coefficients were computed with the tcR R package. The overlap coefficient, calculated on TCRB nucleotide sequences, was used to quantify repertoire sharing. Out-of-frame TCRB sequences from naive cells were analyzed to stand in for the pre-selection repertoire. TCRdb retrieved this table from immuneACCESS and kept in-frame rearrangements only. Not all clones are present; in checked studies, unresolved V genes account for under half, and no reason is known for the remainder. That table furnishes V, J and clone size, whereas the DNA furnished D and trimming. Recorded for this sample are 250,000 to 350,000 clones; more than 9.5% of them occurred a single time. More than 0.015% of the sample belongs to the ten largest clones.

Sequences were obtained from naive CD4+ T cells from blood. The cell subset or site label of this sample denotes: true naive CD4+ T cells. The chain is encoded by TRBV7-9 joined to TRBJ2-7, with 8 middle bases fitting TRBD1. The receptor's source is a woman aged 25 to 39 in good health. The DNA reads TGTGCCAGCAGCCCATCCATCCGATACCCGGGACAGGTTTTCTACGAGCAGTACTTC. This yields the protein CASSPSIRYPGQVFYEQYF.